This entry lists 14 T cell receptor beta chains sequenced from one sample in a study of Tregs in tolerant kidney transplant recipients. Using immunoSEQ multiplex PCR, the repertoire was profiled, and TCRdb retains in-frame clones only, with some absent. The sample lists tens of thousands of clones; around 95% were seen once. No antigen has been assigned to these receptors. Sequenced sample: Tregs from blood cultured with allogeneic cells. The receptors were gathered from a human donor in good health.

Written as DNA, the CDR3 is TGTGCCAGCAGTTCCCTCGGGGCAGGGGAGTTCTTC. It codes for CASSSLGAGEFF. The chain recombines TRBV6-5 with TRBJ2-1; D is possibly TRBD1 (6 bases). This CDR3 has 12 residues. The V end lost 4 bases, the J end lost 14 bases, and 15 bases lay between the germline ends. Germline V gene lookup returns CDR1 MNHEY and CDR2 SVGAGI.

CDR3 DNA: TGTGCCAGCAGTGGGACAGGGGGTAGCTCTGGGGCCAACGTCCTGACTTTC. Its protein product is CASSGTGGSSGANVLTF. The J gene is TRBJ2-6, the V gene TRBV6-1, with 10 bases matching TRBD1. Unmatched junction bases numbered 3, after V lost 4 bases and J lost 0 bases. CDR3 size: 17 residues. Germline V gene data show CDR1 as MNHNS and CDR2 as SASEGT.

The rearrangement links TRBV20-1 to TRBJ2-7, with unresolved D. Trimming removed 4 bases from V and 5 bases from J, with 9 bases in between. The germline gives CDR1 DFQATT, CDR2 SNEGSKA (reference sequence). The CDR3 has 11 residues. DNA for the CDR3: TGCAGTGCTACGGGCGCTCACGAGCAGTACTTC. Encoded protein: CSATGAHEQYF.

In its sample, this clone was seen once. The chain carries TRBV19 and TRBJ2-3; 8 bases map to TRBD2. Losses at the gene ends were 1 base for V and 0 bases for J; bases not matched to a gene: 3. Germline assignment: CDR1 LNHDA and CDR2 SQIVND (reference sequence). CDR3 size: 16 residues. The CDR3 nucleotides are TGTGCCAGTAGTATAGTCGGGGGGGCTAGCACAGATACGCAGTATTTT. It encodes CASSIVGGASTDTQYF. The variable domain in full, completed from reference TRBV19 and TRBJ2-3, reads DGGITQSPKYLFRKEGQNVTLSCEQNLNHDAMYWYRQDPGQGLRLIYYSQIVNDFQKGDIAEGYSVSREKKESFPLTVTSAQKNPTAFYLCASSIVGGASTDTQYFGPGTRLTVL.

V is TRBV5-3 and J is TRBJ2-7; D may be TRBD1 (6 bases). TRBV5-3 is designated an ORF whose function remains uncertain. The CDR3 has 14 residues. V was cut by 5 bases and J by 2 bases, with 14 bases left in between. The CDR3 here is CARRPDRDTYEQYF. In nucleotides, the CDR3 is TGTGCCAGAAGGCCCGACCGGGACACCTACGAGCAGTACTTC.

The V and J genes are TRBV5-6 and TRBJ1-4; D is perhaps TRBD1 (5 bases). The CDR3 extends over 15 amino acids. CDR1 SGHDT and CDR2 YYEEEE come from the germline V gene. V was clipped by 1 base and J by 7 bases, with 14 bases between them. CDR3 residues: CASSLYRQGLEKLFF. The CDR3 bases are TGTGCCAGCAGCTTGTACCGCCAGGGTCTTGAAAAACTGTTTTTT.

The chain uses TRBV4-1 and TRBJ2-3; no clear D. CDR3 size: 14 residues. CDR1 MGHRA and CDR2 YSYEKL come from the germline V gene. The V end lost 3 bases, the J end lost 5 bases, and 12 bases lay between the germline ends. The CDR3 is CASSQRSERDTQYF. The CDR3 region has the DNA TGCGCCAGCAGCCAGAGATCAGAGAGAGATACGCAGTATTTT.

The chain combines TRBV2 with TRBJ2-7, with TRBD2 matching over 15 bases. The CDR3 sequence is 18 residues long. Germline V CDR1 and CDR2: SNHLY, FYNNEI. V trimming: 4 bases; J trimming: 0 bases; junction bases outside the gene matches: 7. The CDR3 bases are TGTGCCAGCAGTGCGACGGGACTAGCGGGGGGTTCCTCCTACGAGCAGTACTTC. Translation gives CASSATGLAGGSSYEQYF.

V is TRBV6-6 and J is TRBJ1-6; 8 bases agree with TRBD1. Germline CDR1 and CDR2: MNHNY and SVGAGI (reference sequence). V trimming: 5 bases; J trimming: 10 bases; junction bases outside the gene matches: 7. There are 14 residues in the CDR3. The CDR3 spells CASSDRGRISPLHF. Here the CDR3 DNA reads TGTGCCAGCAGTGACAGGGGACGGATCTCACCCCTCCACTTT.

J is TRBJ2-5 and V is TRBV30; 10 positions match TRBD2. Germline CDR1 is GTSNPN and CDR2 is SVGIG (reference sequence). The CDR3 is 15 residues long. J gave up 5 bases and V 1 base, and 7 bases lay outside the gene matches. Here the CDR3 DNA reads TGTGCCTGGAGTGCCAAGCGGGGGGGTTGGGAGACCCAGTACTTC. It yields the protein CAWSAKRGGWETQYF.

The chain uses TRBV27 and TRBJ1-6, with a tentative D call TRBD1 (5 bases). The CDR3 length is 14 residues. V was trimmed by 6 bases and J by 7 bases, leaving 13 bases between them. CDR1 is MNHEY and CDR2 is SMNVEV in the germline V gene (reference sequence). The CDR3 here is CASRSDRFNSPLHF. The CDR3 DNA follows: TGTGCCAGCAGATCCGACAGATTCAATTCACCCCTCCACTTT.

This clone is a singleton in its sample. CDR3 residues: CATQMGRYGYTF. The CDR3 DNA follows: TGTGCCACCCAGATGGGGCGCTATGGCTACACCTTC. The V and J genes are TRBV6-5 and TRBJ1-2; TRBD1 is a possible D gene (5 bases). Trimming left V 10 bases short and J 4 bases short, with 13 bases between. CDR1 and CDR2 (germline): MNHEY, SVGAGI. This CDR3 contains 12 residues.

Only one count was recorded for this clone. This chain connects TRBV7-2 to TRBJ1-2; D not certain. This CDR3 is built from 14 residues. Germline-derived CDR1 and CDR2 are SGHTA and FQGNSA. Trimming removed 1 base at V and 4 bases at J, with 10 bases between. In nucleotides, the CDR3 is TGTGCCAGCAGCTTAGGGGGAGTCGGCTATGGCTACACCTTC. Encoded protein: CASSLGGVGYGYTF.

The chain has TRBV29-1 and TRBJ2-1, with D unresolved. The germline gives CDR1 SQVTM, CDR2 ANQGSEA. Between the trimmed V and J ends, which lost 4 bases and 10 bases, there was a span of 11 bases. The length of the CDR3 is 11 residues. CDR3 in amino acids: CSVGQLREQFF. In nucleotides, the CDR3 is TGCAGCGTTGGCCAGCTGCGAGAGCAGTTCTTC.